This T cell receptor beta chain is from a study of T-cell reconstitution after alpha-beta-depleted transplantation in children (TCRdb year 2016). Regarding the complete study: Using TCR repertoire profiling, the study followed T-cell immune reconstitution in a quantitative way in children after TCRalphabeta/CD19-depleted allogeneic hematopoietic cell transplantation. Results and caveats for the whole study, not just this receptor: Over the following months the frequencies of hyperexpanded clones went down, and after one year T-cell counts and TCRbeta diversity were mostly credited to newly produced T cells. In some patients, the high TCRbeta diversity seen at day 60 was put down to recipient T cells and intrathymic progenitors that had survived conditioning. Apparently early alphabetaT-cell count recovery about two months after transplant reportedly relied on only several hundred rapidly expanded clones derived from non-depleted graft cells.

From cysteine to phenylalanine, the CDR3 is 14 amino acids long. Here the CDR3 DNA is all that survives: 42 bases in frame from base 1. Trimmed from V: 4 bases; trimmed from J: 8 bases; junction bases lacking a gene match: 4. Taken with the paper, the label for treatment or condition translates to: allogeneic hematopoietic cell transplantation with graft depleted of TCRalphabeta T cells and CD19 B cells. The transplant recipients were children given TCRalphabeta/CD19-depleted allogeneic hematopoietic cell grafts. This clonotype was seen a few times. Its antigen is still unknown. No much larger clone is present one base from it, and per-base qualities are unavailable. Library method: PCR. Sequencing used an Illumina HiSeq 2500. TCR library preparation used molecular barcoding, with unique molecular identifiers applied to normalize quantification of the TCRbeta repertoire. TCRdb cleaned the public reads at Q25 with fastp, built clones with MiXCR and kept in-frame beta chains. Each entry merges the rows of one CDR3 protein and shows their most common DNA and genes. Present in this sample are around 700,000 distinct CDR3 sequences, over 10% of which were seen just once. The ten top clones hold around 0.8% of the sample.

This clonotype was obtained from a girl aged 2 to 9 with congenital amegakaryocytic thrombocytopenia, due to receive a stem cell transplant. The sequencing here drew on PBMCs, taken before TCRalphabeta/CD19-depleted stem cell transplant. The rearranged chain carries TRBV12-3 or TRBV12-4 and TRBJ2-1, and TRBD2 aligns with 11 junction nucleotides. The nucleotides are TGTGCCAGCAGTTCGGGACTAGCGGACCATGAGCAGTTCTTC. This encodes CASSSGLADHEQFF.